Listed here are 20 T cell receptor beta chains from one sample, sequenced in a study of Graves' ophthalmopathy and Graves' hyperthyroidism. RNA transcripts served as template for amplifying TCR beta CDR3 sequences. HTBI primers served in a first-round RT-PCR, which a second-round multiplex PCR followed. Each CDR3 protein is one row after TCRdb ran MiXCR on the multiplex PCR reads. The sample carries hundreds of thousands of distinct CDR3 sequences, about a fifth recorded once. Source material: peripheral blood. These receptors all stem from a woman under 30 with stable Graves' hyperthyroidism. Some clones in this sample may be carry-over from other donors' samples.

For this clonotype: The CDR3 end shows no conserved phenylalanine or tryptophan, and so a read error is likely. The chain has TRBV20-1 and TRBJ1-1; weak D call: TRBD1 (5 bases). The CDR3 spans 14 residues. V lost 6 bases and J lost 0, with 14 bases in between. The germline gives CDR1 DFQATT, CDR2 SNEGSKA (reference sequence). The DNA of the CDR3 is TGCAGTGCCCGGTTGTCGGGACTGAACACTGAAGCTTTCTAT. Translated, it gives CSARLSGLNTEAFY.

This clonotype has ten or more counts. CDR3 in DNA: TGCGCCAGCAGCTTGGAGCCAGTGGGTGAAGCTTTCTTT. Amino acid sequence: CASSLEPVGEAFF. The chain combines TRBV5-1 with TRBJ1-1; D call uncertain. The CDR3 is 13 residues long. Germline V CDR1 and CDR2: SGHRS, YFSETQ. Trimming stripped 0 bases from V and 7 bases from J, with 10 bases between.

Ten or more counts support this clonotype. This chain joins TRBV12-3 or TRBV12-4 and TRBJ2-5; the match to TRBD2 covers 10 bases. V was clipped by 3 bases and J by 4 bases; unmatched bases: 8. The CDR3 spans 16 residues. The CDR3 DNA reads TGTGCCAGCAGTTTCCTAAGGCTAGCGGGAGCAGAGACCCAGTACTTC. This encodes CASSFLRLAGAETQYF.

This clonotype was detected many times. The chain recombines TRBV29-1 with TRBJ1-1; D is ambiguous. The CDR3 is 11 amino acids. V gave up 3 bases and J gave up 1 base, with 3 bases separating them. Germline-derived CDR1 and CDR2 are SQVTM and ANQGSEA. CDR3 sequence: CSVEGNTEAFF. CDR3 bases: TGCAGCGTTGAGGGGAACACTGAAGCTTTCTTT. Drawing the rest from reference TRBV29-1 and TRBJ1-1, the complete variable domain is SAVISQKPSRDICQRGTSLTIQCQVDSQVTMMFWYRQQPGQSLTLIATANQGSEATYESGFVIDKFPISRPNLTFSTLTVSNMSPEDSSIYLCSVEGNTEAFFGQGTRLTVV.

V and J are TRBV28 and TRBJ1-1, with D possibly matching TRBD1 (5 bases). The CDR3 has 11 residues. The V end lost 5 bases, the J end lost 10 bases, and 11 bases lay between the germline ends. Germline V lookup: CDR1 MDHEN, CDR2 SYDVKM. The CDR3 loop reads CASSLNGGAFF. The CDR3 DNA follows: TGTGCCAGCAGTCTAAATGGGGGAGCTTTCTTT.

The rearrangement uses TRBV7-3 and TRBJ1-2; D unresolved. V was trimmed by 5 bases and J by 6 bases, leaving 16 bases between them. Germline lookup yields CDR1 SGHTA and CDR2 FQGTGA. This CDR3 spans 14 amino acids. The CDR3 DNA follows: TGTGCCAGCAGCCCTCCGCGGGCTCTTCATGGCTACACCTTC. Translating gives CASSPPRALHGYTF.

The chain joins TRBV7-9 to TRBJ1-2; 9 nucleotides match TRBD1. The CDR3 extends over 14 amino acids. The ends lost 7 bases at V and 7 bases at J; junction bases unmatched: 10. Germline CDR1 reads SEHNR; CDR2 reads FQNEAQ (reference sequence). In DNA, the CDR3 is TGTGCCAGCAAGAATACAGGGGGCACTCCTGGCTACACCTTC. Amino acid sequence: CASKNTGGTPGYTF.

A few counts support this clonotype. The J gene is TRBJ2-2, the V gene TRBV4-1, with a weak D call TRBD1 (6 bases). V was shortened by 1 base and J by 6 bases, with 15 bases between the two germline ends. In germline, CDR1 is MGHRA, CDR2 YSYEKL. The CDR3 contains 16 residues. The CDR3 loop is CASSQVDSLVSGELFF. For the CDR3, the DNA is TGCGCCAGCAGCCAAGTGGACAGTCTGGTTTCCGGGGAGCTGTTTTTT.

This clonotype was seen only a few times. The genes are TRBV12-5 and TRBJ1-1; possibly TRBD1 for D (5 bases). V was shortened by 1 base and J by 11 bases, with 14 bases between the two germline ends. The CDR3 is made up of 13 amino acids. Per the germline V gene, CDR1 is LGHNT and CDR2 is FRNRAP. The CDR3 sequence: CASGLGTAGSAFF. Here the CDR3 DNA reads TGTGCTAGTGGTTTGGGTACGGCAGGGTCGGCTTTCTTT.

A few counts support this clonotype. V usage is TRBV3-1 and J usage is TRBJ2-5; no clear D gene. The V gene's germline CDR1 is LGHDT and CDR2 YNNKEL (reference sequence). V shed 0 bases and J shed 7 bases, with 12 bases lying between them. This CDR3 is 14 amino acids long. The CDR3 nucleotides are TGTGCCAGCAGCCAAGAAACCACGTCGGGGACCCAGTACTTC. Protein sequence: CASSQETTSGTQYF.

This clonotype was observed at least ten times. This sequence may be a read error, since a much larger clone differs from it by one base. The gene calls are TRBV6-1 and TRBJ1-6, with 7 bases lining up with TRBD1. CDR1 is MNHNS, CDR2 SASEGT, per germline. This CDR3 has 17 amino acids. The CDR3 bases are TGTGCCAGCAAGCCTACGACAGGGCAGACCTATAATTCACCCCCCCACTTT. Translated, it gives CASKPTTGQTYNSPPHF.

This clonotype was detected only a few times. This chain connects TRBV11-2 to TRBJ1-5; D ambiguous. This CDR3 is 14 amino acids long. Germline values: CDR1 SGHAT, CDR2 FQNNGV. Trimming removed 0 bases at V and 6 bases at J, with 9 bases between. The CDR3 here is CASSLEPGSQPQHF. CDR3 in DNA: TGTGCCAGCAGCTTAGAACCAGGCTCTCAGCCCCAGCATTTT. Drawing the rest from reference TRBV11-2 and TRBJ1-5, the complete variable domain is EAGVAQSPRYKIIEKRQSVAFWCNPISGHATLYWYQQILGQGPKLLIQFQNNGVVDDSQLPKDRFSAERLKGVDSTLKIQPAKLEDSAVYLCASSLEPGSQPQHFGDGTRLSIL.

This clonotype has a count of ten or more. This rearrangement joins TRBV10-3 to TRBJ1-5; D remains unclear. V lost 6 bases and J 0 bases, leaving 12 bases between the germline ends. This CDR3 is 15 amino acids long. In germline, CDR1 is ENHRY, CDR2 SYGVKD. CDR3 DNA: TGTGCCATCAGATCGGACCACAATAGCAATCAGCCCCAGCATTTT. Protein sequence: CAIRSDHNSNQPQHF.

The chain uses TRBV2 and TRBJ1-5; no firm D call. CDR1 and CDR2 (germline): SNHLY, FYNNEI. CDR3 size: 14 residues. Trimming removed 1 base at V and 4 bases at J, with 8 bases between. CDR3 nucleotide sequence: TGTGCCAGCAGTGAAGTGCTAGATAATCAGCCCCAGCATTTT. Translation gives CASSEVLDNQPQHF.

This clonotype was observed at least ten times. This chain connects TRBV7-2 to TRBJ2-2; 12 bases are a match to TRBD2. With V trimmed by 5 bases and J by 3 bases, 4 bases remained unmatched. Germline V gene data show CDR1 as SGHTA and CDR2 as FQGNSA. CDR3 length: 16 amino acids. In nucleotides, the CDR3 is TGTGCCAGCAGCCCTAGCGGGGGGGCCTACACCGGGGAGCTGTTTTTT. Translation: CASSPSGGAYTGELFF.

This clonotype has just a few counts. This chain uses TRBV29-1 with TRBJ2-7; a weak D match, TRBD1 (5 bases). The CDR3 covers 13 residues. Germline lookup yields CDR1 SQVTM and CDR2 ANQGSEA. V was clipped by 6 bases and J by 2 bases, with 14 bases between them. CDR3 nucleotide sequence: TGCAGCGTCGGATCAGGGATACCCTACGAGCAGTACTTC. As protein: CSVGSGIPYEQYF.

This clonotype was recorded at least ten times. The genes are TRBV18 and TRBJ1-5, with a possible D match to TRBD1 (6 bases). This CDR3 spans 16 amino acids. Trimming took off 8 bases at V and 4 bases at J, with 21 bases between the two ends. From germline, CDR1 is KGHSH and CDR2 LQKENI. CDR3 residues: CASTTGTPPGNQPQHF. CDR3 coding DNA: TGTGCCAGCACGACCGGGACACCACCTGGGAATCAGCCCCAGCATTTT. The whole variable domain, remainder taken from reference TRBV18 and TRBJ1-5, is NAGVMQNPRHLVRRRGQEARLRCSPMKGHSHVYWYRQLPEEGLKFMVYLQKENIIDESGMPKERFSAEFPKEGPSILRIQQVVRGDSAAYFCASTTGTPPGNQPQHFGDGTRLSIL.

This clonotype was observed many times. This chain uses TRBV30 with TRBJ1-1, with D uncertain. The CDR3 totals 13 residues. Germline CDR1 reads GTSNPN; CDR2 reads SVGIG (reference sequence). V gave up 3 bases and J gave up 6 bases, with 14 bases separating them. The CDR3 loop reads CAWRGRAVPEAFF. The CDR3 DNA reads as TGTGCCTGGAGGGGTAGGGCAGTTCCTGAAGCTTTCTTT.

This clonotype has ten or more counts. The CDR3 here is CASPQGRNQPQHF. The CDR3 nucleotides read TGTGCCAGCCCTCAGGGTAGGAATCAGCCCCAGCATTTT. The chain carries TRBV27 and TRBJ1-5; perhaps TRBD1 as D (5 bases). The CDR3 runs 13 residues. From germline, CDR1 is MNHEY and CDR2 SMNVEV (reference sequence). V lost 8 bases and J 4 bases, leaving 12 bases between the germline ends.

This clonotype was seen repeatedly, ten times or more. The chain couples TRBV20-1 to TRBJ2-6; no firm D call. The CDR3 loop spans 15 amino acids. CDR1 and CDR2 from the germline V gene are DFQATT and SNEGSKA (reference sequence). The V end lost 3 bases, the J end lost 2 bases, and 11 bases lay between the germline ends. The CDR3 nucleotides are TGCAGTGCTAGGACCACCCCGACTGGGGCCAACGTCCTGACTTTC. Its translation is CSARTTPTGANVLTF.